This T cell receptor beta chain appears in the sequencing data of a study of T cells in Graves' hyperthyroidism and ophthalmopathy. At the level of the study: Before any treatment, at initial diagnosis, peripheral blood was collected. The study's findings and limits: Within blood appeared most thyroid clonotypes that had expanded above 0.001.

The V segment lost 5 bases and the J segment 5 bases; nucleotides outside the gene matches: 6. This CDR3 is built from 15 residues. CDR1 and CDR2 (germline): SGHRS, YFSETQ. This clonotype occurred once. Its antigen is unknown. The source material, RNA transcripts, was used to amplify TCR beta CDR3 regions. HTBI primers were the set used in a first-round RT-PCR of the TCR CDR3. TCRdb re-called the multiplex PCR reads through MiXCR, storing one row per CDR3 protein. Here the sample spans fewer than 650,000 distinct CDR3 sequences, 11% to 15% being singletons. Isolation of PBMCs was performed on 8.5 to 10 ml fresh peripheral blood.

The sequenced sample consisted of blood. The receptor's source is a woman aged 40 to 50 with Graves' hyperthyroidism. V is TRBV5-1 and J is TRBJ2-2; TRBD2 aligns across 10 bases. Here the CDR3 reads CASSPSGSLTGELFF. The CDR3 DNA reads TGCGCCAGCAGTCCTAGCGGGAGCCTAACCGGGGAGCTGTTTTTT.